This passage covers 30 T cell receptor beta chains from one sample sequenced in a study of blood T cell repertoires in COVID-19. Method: immunoSEQ multiplex PCR; TCRdb's copy keeps in-frame clones and lacks some. The repertoire holds approximately 200,000 clones, with 70% to 90% as singletons. The sample taken for sequencing was PBMCs or T cells enriched from blood (not recorded which). All receptors come from a woman in her 30s who had been exposed to COVID-19.

The chain couples TRBV7-6 to TRBJ2-3; 8 bases are shared with TRBD2. CDR3 length: 15 amino acids. The trim removed 2 bases at V and 9 bases at J, leaving 10 bases unmatched. CDR1 and CDR2 from the germline V gene are SGHVS and FNYEAQ. Here the CDR3 reads CASSLQGPAGGTQYF. The CDR3 region has the DNA TGTGCCAGCAGCTTACAAGGGCCCGCGGGGGGAACGCAGTATTTT.

The J gene is TRBJ1-2, the V gene TRBV5-1, with no clear D. CDR1 is SGHRS and CDR2 is YFSETQ in the germline V gene. The CDR3 covers 15 residues. With 0 bases removed from V and 3 bases from J, the gap between germline ends came to 12 bases. DNA for the CDR3: TGCGCCAGCAGCTTGGGGCAGGTCCCATACTATGGCTACACCTTC. Protein sequence: CASSLGQVPYYGYTF.

The chain recombines TRBV5-4 with TRBJ2-1; 8 positions match TRBD2. The CDR3 sequence is 16 residues long. The ends lost 0 bases at V and 2 bases at J; junction bases unmatched: 4. Germline CDR1 is SGHNT and CDR2 is YYREEE (reference sequence). The CDR3 sequence is CASSLGAGGTYNEQFF. As DNA, the CDR3 is TGTGCCAGCAGCTTGGGGGCGGGGGGTACCTACAATGAGCAGTTCTTC.

This sequence joins TRBV19 and TRBJ1-5; no reliable D call. There are 15 residues in the CDR3. V shed 6 bases and J shed 1 base, with 13 bases lying between them. Looked up from germline, CDR1 is LNHDA and CDR2 is SQIVND (reference sequence). The CDR3 spells CASSRREGSNQPQHF. The CDR3 nucleotides read TGTGCCAGTAGCCGACGGGAGGGCAGCAATCAGCCCCAGCATTTT.

The chain recombines TRBV5-8 with TRBJ2-3, with 9 bases aligning to TRBD2. The CDR3 loop spans 16 amino acids. Germline V gene lookup returns CDR1 SGHTS and CDR2 YDEGEE. V dropped 0 bases and J dropped 4; count of bases not matched to a gene: 6. The CDR3 nucleotides are TGTGCCAGCAGCTTGGTAGGCGGGGGGGCCCCAGATACGCAGTATTTT. It translates to CASSLVGGGAPDTQYF.

J is TRBJ1-4 and V is TRBV5-1, with 8 bases lining up with TRBD1. With V trimmed by 5 bases and J by 5 bases, 8 bases remained unmatched. From germline, CDR1 is SGHRS and CDR2 YFSETQ. The CDR3 loop spans 15 amino acids. CDR3 sequence reads: CASRSPGQANEKLFF. The CDR3 nucleotides are TGCGCCAGCAGGTCACCGGGACAGGCCAATGAAAAACTGTTTTTT.

CDR3 protein: CASSTDRGASPLHF. The CDR3, as DNA: TGTGCCAGCAGTACCGACAGGGGGGCTTCACCCCTCCACTTT. The chain has TRBV2 and TRBJ1-6, with 9 nucleotides matching TRBD1. The CDR3 contains 14 residues. Germline trimming cut 5 bases from V and 9 bases from J; bases unmatched to any gene: 5. The germline V gene has CDR1 SNHLY and CDR2 FYNNEI.

This chain connects TRBV9 to TRBJ2-1; a weak D match, TRBD2 (7 bases). Germline values: CDR1 SGDLS, CDR2 YYNGEE. Trimming took off 3 bases at V and 7 bases at J, with 20 bases between the two ends. CDR3 size: 16 residues. In DNA form, the CDR3 reads TGTGCCAGCAGCGGCTTCGGGGGGCTTGGCGAGAATGAGCAGTTCTTC. Residues: CASSGFGGLGENEQFF.

The genes are TRBV7-2 and TRBJ2-7, with a weak D call TRBD2 (5 bases). V was cut by 5 bases and J by 3 bases, with 20 bases left in between. This CDR3 is 16 amino acids long. CDR1 is SGHTA and CDR2 is FQGNSA in the germline V gene. CDR3 DNA: TGTGCCAGCAGCCAAAGACCCGGGGTTGTGGGCTACGAGCAGTACTTC. Translated: CASSQRPGVVGYEQYF.

This chain joins TRBV2 and TRBJ1-6; 7 bases align to TRBD1. Germline values: CDR1 SNHLY, CDR2 FYNNEI. Losses at the gene ends were 6 bases for V and 11 bases for J; bases not matched to a gene: 10. This CDR3 comprises 14 residues. CDR3 in DNA: TGTGCCAGCAGCCCCTCGACAGGGCCGACACCCCTCCACTTT. This codes for CASSPSTGPTPLHF.

This chain links TRBV10-3 with TRBJ2-1, with 10 bases lining up with TRBD2. CDR3 length equals 15 residues. With V trimmed by 0 bases and J by 6 bases, 2 bases remained unmatched. Germline values: CDR1 ENHRY, CDR2 SYGVKD. The chain's CDR3 is CAISESASGGNEQFF. In DNA form, the CDR3 reads TGTGCCATCAGTGAGTCTGCTAGCGGGGGCAATGAGCAGTTCTTC.

V usage is TRBV19 and J usage is TRBJ2-7; D may be TRBD1 (5 bases). This CDR3 spans 15 amino acids. Trimming left V 6 bases short and J 0 bases short, with 15 bases between. Looked up from germline, CDR1 is LNHDA and CDR2 is SQIVND (reference sequence). The CDR3 nucleotides are TGTGCCAGTAGCCGAACAGGATCCTCCTCCTACGAGCAGTACTTC. It specifies CASSRTGSSSYEQYF.

This clone was observed a single time. CDR3 sequence reads: CASSPTGLEADTQYF. The CDR3 DNA sequence: TGTGCCAGTAGCCCGACAGGGCTCGAGGCAGATACGCAGTATTTT. V and J are TRBV19 and TRBJ2-3; 7 positions agree with TRBD1. Germline V gene lookup returns CDR1 LNHDA and CDR2 SQIVND (reference sequence). V trimming: 6 bases; J trimming: 4 bases; junction bases outside the gene matches: 10. The CDR3 is made up of 15 amino acids.

The rearrangement links TRBV4-2 to TRBJ1-5; D ambiguous. Germline V gene data show CDR1 as LGHNA and CDR2 as YNFKEQ. Deletions cut 1 base from V and 5 bases from J, with 15 bases between. This CDR3 has 16 residues. DNA of the CDR3: TGTGCCAGCAGCCAAGTAGACGGGAATGTGGATCAGCCCCAGCATTTT. This translates into CASSQVDGNVDQPQHF.

The gene calls are TRBV4-1 and TRBJ2-1; 8 bases align to TRBD2. Trimming took 8 bases from V and 9 from J; bases not matched to a gene: 9. CDR1 MGHRA and CDR2 YSYEKL come from the germline V gene. The CDR3 runs 13 residues. The CDR3 is CASVGGALSEQFF. For the CDR3, the DNA is TGCGCCAGCGTCGGGGGGGCCCTCTCTGAGCAGTTCTTC.

This chain links TRBV18 with TRBJ1-6; no definite D call. The V gene's germline CDR1 is KGHSH and CDR2 LQKENI. Trimming stripped 3 bases from V and 4 bases from J, with 10 bases between. This CDR3 spans 15 amino acids. The CDR3 spells CASSPLAGYNSPLHF. In DNA form, the CDR3 reads TGTGCCAGCTCACCTTTGGCTGGTTATAATTCACCCCTCCACTTT.

The chain couples TRBV7-8 to TRBJ1-3, with 7 nucleotides matching TRBD1. This CDR3 is 15 amino acids long. Germline V gene lookup returns CDR1 SGHVS and CDR2 FQNEAQ. After removal of 3 bases from V and 4 bases from J, the junction contained 6 bases not matched to a gene. Here the CDR3 reads CASSFGQARGNTIYF. CDR3 DNA: TGTGCCAGCAGCTTCGGACAGGCCCGGGGAAACACCATATATTTT.

This chain links TRBV18 with TRBJ1-2; 8 bases fit TRBD1. Trimming removed 4 bases from V and 3 bases from J; junction bases left unmatched: 1. The CDR3 consists of 13 residues. Per germline, CDR1 KGHSH and CDR2 LQKENI. The CDR3 protein is CASSLGQDYGYTF. The CDR3 DNA reads TGTGCCAGCTCACTGGGACAGGACTATGGCTACACCTTC.

Remarks on this clone: Other DNA sequences of this sample code for an identical CDR3. The J gene is TRBJ2-5, the V gene TRBV2; D uncertain. V lost 4 bases and J 2 bases, leaving 5 bases between the germline ends. This CDR3 spans 12 amino acids. Looked up from germline, CDR1 is SNHLY and CDR2 is FYNNEI. The CDR3 is CASSGQQETQYF. In nucleotides, the CDR3 is TGTGCCAGCAGTGGTCAACAAGAGACCCAGTACTTC.

V is TRBV10-3 and J is TRBJ1-6; 9 positions agree with TRBD1. The CDR3 is 18 residues long. Germline-derived CDR1 and CDR2 are ENHRY and SYGVKD. With 4 bases clipped from V and 0 bases from J, the junction kept 7 bases outside the gene matches. CDR3 DNA: TGTGCCATCAGTGGACCCTCGACAGGGGGCTCCTATAATTCACCCCTCCACTTT. Translating it yields CAISGPSTGGSYNSPLHF.

V is TRBV30 and J is TRBJ2-7; D is unclear. CDR1 GTSNPN and CDR2 SVGIG come from the germline V gene (reference sequence). Trimming stripped 0 bases from V and 0 bases from J, with 12 bases between. The CDR3 runs 15 residues. This CDR3 is CAWSVKAGHSYEQYF. CDR3 coding DNA: TGTGCCTGGAGTGTAAAGGCAGGCCACTCCTACGAGCAGTACTTC. The entire variable domain, with the rest obtained from reference TRBV30 and TRBJ2-7, is as follows: SQTIHQWPATLVQPVGSPLSLECTVEGTSNPNLYWYRQAAGRGLQLLFYSVGIGQISSEVPQNLSASRPQDRQFILSSKKLLLSDSGFYLCAWSVKAGHSYEQYFGPGTRLTVT.

In this sample, this clone turned up once. This chain links TRBV2 with TRBJ2-2; D gene uncertain. V lost 4 bases and J 1 base, leaving 13 bases between the germline ends. CDR3 length: 16 residues. Germline V gives CDR1 SNHLY, CDR2 FYNNEI. The DNA for the CDR3 is TGTGCCAGCAGTGTAATGAGCGTGGGGAACACCGGGGAGCTGTTTTTT. Protein: CASSVMSVGNTGELFF.

The chain combines TRBV19 with TRBJ1-4; 7 positions agree with TRBD1. Germline loops: CDR1 LNHDA, CDR2 SQIVND (reference sequence). V dropped 6 bases and J dropped 4; count of bases not matched to a gene: 5. The CDR3 totals 14 residues. In nucleotides, the CDR3 is TGTGCCAGTAGAATGGACAGGATTAATGAAAAACTGTTTTTT. Its translation is CASRMDRINEKLFF.

The chain couples TRBV19 to TRBJ2-7; D is ambiguous. The CDR3 has 13 amino acids. Deletions cut 1 base from V and 3 bases from J, with 7 bases between. CDR1 LNHDA and CDR2 SQIVND come from the germline V gene (reference sequence). The CDR3 nucleotides read TGTGCCAGTAGTATAGCCCTCTTCTACGAGCAGTACTTC. This sequence encodes CASSIALFYEQYF.

This chain joins TRBV30 and TRBJ2-5; 8 bases are a match to TRBD1. Trimming at V came to 3 bases and at J to 4 bases, leaving 4 bases not matched to a gene. Per the germline V gene, CDR1 is GTSNPN and CDR2 is SVGIG (reference sequence). The length of the CDR3 is 13 residues. The CDR3 is CAWREQGGETQYF. The CDR3, as DNA: TGTGCCTGGAGGGAACAGGGGGGAGAGACCCAGTACTTC.

The rearrangement joins TRBV24-1 to TRBJ1-2; D is unresolved. This CDR3 comprises 14 residues. The germline CDR1 and CDR2 sequences are KGHDR and SFDVKD. Trimming stripped 1 base from V and 2 bases from J, with 7 bases between. The CDR3 loop is CATSDFERNYGYTF. In DNA, the CDR3 is TGTGCCACCAGTGATTTCGAGAGGAACTATGGCTACACCTTC.

The chain joins TRBV19 to TRBJ1-2, with 7 nucleotides matching TRBD1. This CDR3 has 13 residues. Trimming at V came to 4 bases and at J to 7 bases, leaving 6 bases not matched to a gene. Germline assignment: CDR1 LNHDA and CDR2 SQIVND (reference sequence). The CDR3 reads CASSTRQGGGYTF. The CDR3 nucleotides are TGTGCCAGTAGTACCCGACAGGGTGGTGGCTACACCTTC.

The J gene is TRBJ1-1, the V gene TRBV2; 11 bases line up with TRBD1. The V gene end was trimmed by 5 bases and the J gene end by 3 bases; junction bases not matched to a gene: 5. Per the germline V gene, CDR1 is SNHLY and CDR2 is FYNNEI. This CDR3 has 15 amino acids. This CDR3 reads CASSSTGQGDTEAFF. CDR3 in DNA: TGTGCCAGCAGTTCTACGGGACAGGGGGACACTGAAGCTTTCTTT.

The gene calls are TRBV6-5 and TRBJ1-2; 8 bases fit TRBD1. CDR3 length equals 15 residues. V was pared by 5 bases and J by 7 bases, with 12 bases of the junction left unmatched. CDR1 MNHEY and CDR2 SVGAGI come from the germline V gene. The CDR3 sequence is CASSKMGQAAGGYTF. The CDR3, as DNA: TGTGCCAGCAGTAAAATGGGACAGGCGGCCGGTGGCTACACCTTC.

The chain links TRBV2 to TRBJ1-4, with a tentative D call TRBD1 (6 bases). Germline CDR1 is SNHLY and CDR2 is FYNNEI. The V gene lost 3 bases and the J gene lost 5 bases, with 10 bases spanning the gap. The CDR3 has 14 amino acids. The CDR3 region is CASSDHRVNEKLFF. In DNA form, the CDR3 reads TGTGCCAGCAGTGACCACAGGGTGAATGAAAAACTGTTTTTT.